The source of this TCR beta chain is a study of blood T cells in healthy people across ages. Next came a second PCR, run for about 6 to 12 cycles, which used a sample-barcoded 5' primer along with a J-beta primer mix. TCRdb independently ran MiXCR on the 5' RACE reads; one entry per CDR3 protein. The repertoire has 1.5 million to 1.8 million distinct CDR3 sequences, approximately 43% of them found once; the top ten carry more than 4%. In germline, CDR1 is SGHKS, CDR2 YYEKEE (reference sequence). Trimming pared 2 bases from V and 0 bases from J, leaving 11 bases between. This CDR3 is built from 15 residues.

The receptor was isolated from a woman aged 18-35 years in good health. Sequencing input: blood. V is TRBV5-5 and J is TRBJ1-1; D is unresolved. Here the CDR3 reads CASSFLRQLNTEAFF. The CDR3, as DNA: TGTGCCAGCAGCTTTTTACGGCAACTGAACACTGAAGCTTTCTTT. Full variable domain (missing parts from reference TRBV5-5 and TRBJ1-1): DAGVTQSPTHLIKTRGQQVTLRCSPISGHKSVSWYQQVLGQGPQFIFQYYEKEERGRGNFPDRFSARQFPNYSSELNVNALLLGDSALYLCASSFLRQLNTEAFFGQGTRLTVV.